This T cell receptor (beta chain) was sequenced in a study of T cells in Graves' hyperthyroidism and ophthalmopathy (dated by TCRdb to between 2019 and 2020). Describing the broader study: Peripheral blood was collected at initial diagnosis, before any treatment. TCR Vbeta CDR3 sequencing of 130 to 150 peripheral blood samples (43 ophthalmopathy, 75 to 80 hyperthyroidism and some 17 progressor patients) is reported in the paper. The roughly 91 discovery patients were randomly divided into training and test sets at a 7:3 ratio. Prospective prediction of ophthalmopathy was tested in an independent validation cohort consisting of about 20 hyperthyroidism patients and more than 15 patients who later progressed to ophthalmopathy. The study also compared thyroid tissue and blood T-cell repertoires from over 5 Graves' hyperthyroidism patients. To identify TCR V-J signatures that set the groups apart, the researchers used a discovery cohort of about a hundred patients, made up of 40 to 45 with Graves' ophthalmopathy and some 56 with stable Graves' hyperthyroidism. After blood sampling, hyperthyroidism patients were treated with methimazole at a starting dose of 30 mg daily, and ophthalmopathy patients were treated with high-dose intravenous methylprednisolone.

Broader findings and caveats from the paper: In validation, the model predicted progression to ophthalmopathy a median of approximately 6.6 months before onset, with 65% to 71% sensitivity and roughly 79% specificity. No statistical method was used to set the sample size in advance, and investigators knew the group allocation. Most expanded thyroid clonotypes (frequency above 0.001) were also detected in blood, a finding suggesting that blood repertoires may reflect thyroid immune responses. A 13 V-J signature model separated ophthalmopathy from stable hyperthyroidism, with over 85% sensitivity and 81.08% specificity in cross-validation and 80%/75% in testing.

A patient counted as having stable Graves' hyperthyroidism if no progression to ophthalmopathy occurred over 18 months of follow-up. Hyperthyroidism patients were newly diagnosed, had a disease duration of under 2 months, and were aged 18 to 65 years. Any patient with an uncontrolled infection, another autoimmune disease, pregnancy or lactation was excluded. Diagnoses were based on clinical symptoms, serum thyroxine and TRAb, thyroid ultrasound and orbital computed tomography. PBMCs were separated from over 9 ml of fresh peripheral blood using Ficoll-Paque density gradient centrifugation. Total RNA was extracted using Trizol reagent, and RNA quality was assessed on an Agilent 2100 Bioanalyzer. The TCR beta CDR3 regions were amplified from the RNA transcripts. The first round of RT-PCR for the TCR CDR3 was performed with the HTBI primer set and the Qiagen OneStep RT-PCR kit. Libraries were constructed in a second round of multiplex PCR, after which size selection and purification were carried out. Sequencing of the libraries was done on an Illumina HiSeq2000 using paired-end 100 bp reads. As for the authors' bioinformatics: SOAPnuke was used to process the raw data, removing reads that contained adapters or uncalled bases, had a mean Phred below 15, or lacked an exact match to the constant primer or identifier. High-quality paired reads were merged with COPE v1.2.5, and unique nucleotide sequences were defined as clonotypes. MiTCR v1.1 was used to align the clonotypes against IMGT TRBV, TRBD and TRBJ reference segments. Analysis was restricted to V-J combinations with a frequency above 0.0001, which covered 99.2% of repertoires. The TCS score was defined as F50 (clonal expansion) divided by E x V (chaos), with BLOSUM62-based TCRdist calculated between CDR3 peptides within each V-J. Welch's t-statistics and random forest reduced fewer than 600 V-J features to 10 to 15, which were used in a naive Bayes classifier (R e1071). In TCRdb, the public reads were trimmed at Q25 with fastp and aligned with MiXCR, with productive beta chains retained. Here each entry gathers all rows of one CDR3 protein and keeps the most common genes and DNA. V and J calls and clone size were set by TCRdb, not the authors. This sample gives roughly 630,000 distinct CDR3 sequences in total; 15% to 19% of them show up just once. The top ten constitute approximately 7% of the sample.

This clonotype has a count of ten or more. Its antigen specificity is not known. No much larger clone exists at a distance of one base, and base qualities are not known. This clonotype was sampled from a woman in her thirties with Graves' hyperthyroidism. Source material: blood.

The CDR3 amino acid sequence is: CASSSVGTGGVGYTF. The DNA is TGTGCCAGCAGCTCCGTCGGAACAGGGGGCGTTGGCTACACCTTC. This chain joins TRBV7-9 to TRBJ1-2; 9 central bases correspond to TRBD1. In the germline V gene (reference sequence), CDR1 corresponds to SEHNR and CDR2 to FQNEAQ. The CDR3, from cysteine to phenylalanine, totals 15 residues. The retained sequence is limited to the CDR3, 45 bases, with the frame set at the first base. V and J are trimmed by 4 bases and 7 bases, and the gene matches miss 10 bases of the junction. The reference TRBV7-9 and TRBJ1-2 proteins fill in what lies around the CDR3, so the full variable domain reads DTGVSQNPRHKITKRGQNVTFRCDPISEHNRLYWYRQTLGQGPEFLTYFQNEAQLEKSRLLSDRFSAERPKGSFSTLEIQRTEQGDSAMYLCASSSVGTGGVGYTFGSGTRLTVV.